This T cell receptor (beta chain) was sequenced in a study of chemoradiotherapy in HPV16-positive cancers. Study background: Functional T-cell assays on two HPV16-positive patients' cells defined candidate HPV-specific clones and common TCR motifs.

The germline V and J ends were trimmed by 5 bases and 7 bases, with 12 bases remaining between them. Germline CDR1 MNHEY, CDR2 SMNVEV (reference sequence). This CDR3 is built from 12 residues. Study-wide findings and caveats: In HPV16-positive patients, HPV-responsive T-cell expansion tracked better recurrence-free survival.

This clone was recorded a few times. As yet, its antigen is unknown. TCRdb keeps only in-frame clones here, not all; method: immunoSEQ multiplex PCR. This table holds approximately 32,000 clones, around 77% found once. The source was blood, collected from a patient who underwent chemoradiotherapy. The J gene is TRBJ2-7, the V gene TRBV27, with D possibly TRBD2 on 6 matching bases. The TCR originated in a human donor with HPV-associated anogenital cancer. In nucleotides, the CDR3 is TGTGCCAGCAGTCCCTCGGCGGGGGAGCAGTACTTC. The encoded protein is CASSPSAGEQYF.